These 18 T cell receptor beta chains were sequenced from one sample in a study of blood T cell repertoires in COVID-19. Generated by immunoSEQ multiplex PCR, the TCRdb table keeps only in-frame clones and is missing some. The repertoire holds 300,000 to 400,000 clones, with about 90% as singletons. Sequencing input: PBMCs or T cells enriched from blood (not recorded which). The receptors were gathered from a woman between 25 and 40 years old who had recovered from COVID-19.

The V and J genes are TRBV19 and TRBJ2-5; unclear D gene. Trimming removed 7 bases at V and 9 bases at J, with 12 bases between. CDR1 LNHDA and CDR2 SQIVND come from the germline V gene (reference sequence). CDR3 size: 11 residues. Here the CDR3 reads CASKTRDPQYF. CDR3 bases: TGTGCCAGTAAGACAAGAGATCCCCAGTACTTC.

The chain combines TRBV11-2 with TRBJ1-1, with D tentatively TRBD1 (6 bases). CDR3 length equals 14 residues. Germline V gene sequence: CDR1 SGHAT, CDR2 FQNNGV. Trimming removed 4 bases from V and 2 bases from J, with 11 bases in between. CDR3 coding DNA: TGTGCCAGCAGCTGGGGGGGACATAACACTGAAGCTTTCTTT. Translated, it gives CASSWGGHNTEAFF.

The CDR3 loop is CASSPGQGLEKLFF. Written as DNA, the CDR3 is TGCGCCAGCAGCCCAGGACAGGGTTTAGAAAAACTGTTTTTT. This chain uses TRBV5-1 with TRBJ1-4; 8 bases match TRBD1. The CDR3 spans 14 residues. Germline CDR1 and CDR2: SGHRS and YFSETQ. V was pared by 4 bases and J by 8 bases, with 7 bases of the junction left unmatched.

This sequence joins TRBV29-1 and TRBJ2-7; no clear D. The CDR3 contains 11 residues. V was shortened by 0 bases and J by 9 bases, with 9 bases between the two germline ends. Germline CDR1 is SQVTM and CDR2 is ANQGSEA. DNA for the CDR3: TGCAGCGTTGAAGATACCGCCGGGCAGTACTTC. Translated: CSVEDTAGQYF.

This chain joins TRBV19 and TRBJ1-1; the D gene is possibly TRBD1 (5 bases). V shed 3 bases and J shed 10 bases, with 21 bases lying between them. The CDR3 sequence is 15 residues long. Per the germline V gene, CDR1 is LNHDA and CDR2 is SQIVND (reference sequence). CDR3 bases: TGTGCCAGTAGTATGGAGCTAGACAGTAAGGTAGGAGCTTTCTTT. Residues: CASSMELDSKVGAFF.

This clone is a singleton in its sample. V and J are TRBV5-5 and TRBJ1-4, with D possibly TRBD1 on 5 matching bases. Germline-derived CDR1 and CDR2 are SGHKS and YYEKEE (reference sequence). With 5 bases removed from V and 1 base from J, the gap between germline ends came to 12 bases. The CDR3 extends over 15 amino acids. CDR3 loop: CASRPRGGTNEKLFF. The CDR3 DNA is TGTGCCAGCAGACCCCGGGGGGGAACTAATGAAAAACTGTTTTTT.

This rearrangement joins TRBV10-3 to TRBJ1-1; perhaps TRBD1 as D (6 bases). The CDR3 is made up of 13 amino acids. V lost 5 bases to trimming and J lost 3 bases, with 10 bases between them. Germline CDR1 is ENHRY and CDR2 is SYGVKD. The CDR3, as DNA: TGTGCCATCAGTCCGACAGGCGACACTGAAGCTTTCTTT. Protein product: CAISPTGDTEAFF.

Here the CDR3 reads CAWSLRSSPLHF. CDR3 nucleotide sequence: TGTGCCTGGAGCCTACGGTCCTCACCCCTCCACTTT. This chain links TRBV30 with TRBJ1-6; D gene ambiguous. The CDR3 consists of 12 residues. Trimming took 3 bases from V and 10 from J, leaving 10 bases between them. Germline assignment: CDR1 GTSNPN and CDR2 SVGIG (reference sequence).

The gene calls are TRBV19 and TRBJ1-5; 7 bases align to TRBD1. The CDR3 consists of 15 residues. After removal of 1 base from V and 5 bases from J, the junction contained 5 bases not matched to a gene. Germline V gene sequence: CDR1 LNHDA, CDR2 SQIVND (reference sequence). This CDR3 is CASSIGTGGYQPQHF. In DNA form, the CDR3 reads TGTGCCAGTAGTATAGGGACAGGCGGGTATCAGCCCCAGCATTTT.

This clone was seen just once. The rearrangement uses TRBV16 and TRBJ1-5; possibly TRBD1 for D (6 bases). The germline V and J ends were trimmed by 4 bases and 0 bases, with 10 bases remaining between them. The CDR3 has 15 residues. Looked up from germline, CDR1 is KGHSY and CDR2 is FQNENV. The CDR3 sequence is CASSLQGDSNQPQHF. The CDR3 DNA follows: TGTGCCAGCAGCCTACAGGGCGATAGCAATCAGCCCCAGCATTTT.

In this sample, this clone turned up once. The J gene is TRBJ2-7, the V gene TRBV5-1; 8 nucleotides line up with TRBD2. This CDR3 has 14 amino acids. Germline V lookup: CDR1 SGHRS, CDR2 YFSETQ. The V and J ends lost 0 bases and 2 bases, in that order; junction bases with no gene match: 1. The CDR3 region is CASSLVGLAYEQYF. For the CDR3, the DNA is TGCGCCAGCAGCTTGGTGGGACTAGCCTACGAGCAGTACTTC.

This chain joins TRBV27 and TRBJ2-3; 8 nucleotides match TRBD1. The CDR3 sequence is 17 residues long. Germline lookup yields CDR1 MNHEY and CDR2 SMNVEV (reference sequence). J gave up 3 bases and V 6 bases, and 14 bases lay outside the gene matches. The CDR3 nucleotides are TGTGCCAGCAGCCCTCAGGGGAGACAGGGGTTGACAGATACGCAGTATTTT. This codes for CASSPQGRQGLTDTQYF.

This rearrangement joins TRBV27 to TRBJ1-2; D not resolved. Germline V gene lookup returns CDR1 MNHEY and CDR2 SMNVEV (reference sequence). Deletions cut 8 bases from V and 2 bases from J, with 18 bases between. This CDR3 is built from 15 residues. CDR3 sequence reads: CASRGSSGRNYGYTF. The CDR3 nucleotides read TGTGCCAGCCGTGGGAGCAGCGGACGCAACTATGGCTACACCTTC.

The gene calls are TRBV3-1 (or the pseudogene TRBV3-2) and TRBJ2-3; the D gene is possibly TRBD1 (6 bases). This CDR3 comprises 11 residues. Trimming removed 3 bases at V and 8 bases at J, with 6 bases between. Germline CDR1 and CDR2: LGHDT and YNNKEL (reference sequence). The CDR3 DNA reads as TGTGCCAGCAGCCAGGGGGCTACGCAGTATTTT. Translation: CASSQGATQYF.

This chain links TRBV5-1 with TRBJ2-3; TRBD2 aligns across 9 bases. Germline assignment: CDR1 SGHRS and CDR2 YFSETQ. The CDR3 runs to 19 residues. The trim removed 0 bases at V and 2 bases at J, leaving 13 bases unmatched. CDR3 sequence: CASSLALSGGRNPTDTQYF. DNA for the CDR3: TGCGCCAGCAGCTTGGCCCTTAGCGGGGGAAGGAACCCCACAGATACGCAGTATTTT. Combining the CDR3 with reference TRBV5-1 and TRBJ2-3 gives the whole variable domain KAGVTQTPRYLIKTRGQQVTLSCSPISGHRSVSWYQQTPGQGLQFLFEYFSETQRNKGNFPGRFSGRQFSNSRSEMNVSTLELGDSALYLCASSLALSGGRNPTDTQYFGPGTRLTVL.

The CDR3 sequence is CASSLATGVDTQYF. CDR3 DNA sequence: TGTGCCAGCAGCTTAGCCACAGGGGTAGATACGCAGTATTTT. This sequence joins TRBV7-2 and TRBJ2-3; 7 bases are a match to TRBD1. V was clipped by 0 bases and J by 5 bases; unmatched bases: 2. The V gene's germline CDR1 is SGHTA and CDR2 FQGNSA. The CDR3 length is 14 residues.

The table lists this clone with a few counts. This chain joins TRBV30 and TRBJ1-5; TRBD1 matches 8 bases. V lost 5 bases and J lost 0; bases outside the gene matches: 9. CDR1 and CDR2 (germline): GTSNPN, SVGIG (reference sequence). The CDR3 covers 16 residues. The CDR3 DNA reads TGTGCCTGGGCACAGCAGGGGGCTGGTAGCAATCAGCCCCAGCATTTT. Protein: CAWAQQGAGSNQPQHF.

This clone was counted a single time. CDR3 residues: CASSWDRMQETQYF. The CDR3 region has the DNA TGTGCCAGCAGCTGGGACAGGATGCAAGAGACCCAGTACTTC. V usage is TRBV11-2 and J usage is TRBJ2-5; TRBD1 matches 8 bases. This CDR3 spans 14 amino acids. Trimming at V came to 4 bases and at J to 2 bases, leaving 3 bases not matched to a gene. Germline V gives CDR1 SGHAT, CDR2 FQNNGV.